This entry lists 20 T cell receptor beta chains sequenced from one sample in a study of Graves' ophthalmopathy and Graves' hyperthyroidism. For repertoire sequencing, the TCR beta CDR3 regions were amplified from RNA transcripts. The first-round RT-PCR employed HTBI primers together with the Qiagen OneStep RT-PCR kit. A multiplex PCR was then performed as the second round. In TCRdb, the multiplex PCR reads were re-called with MiXCR into one record per CDR3 protein. The table records over 650,000 distinct CDR3 sequences, 35% to 45% of them present only once. Sequencing was carried out using peripheral blood. Source of these receptors: an adult man with Graves' ophthalmopathy.

This clonotype was recorded many times. The chain joins TRBV20-1 to TRBJ1-5; no clear D. Germline assignment: CDR1 DFQATT and CDR2 SNEGSKA (reference sequence). This CDR3 contains 16 residues. Trimming cost V 0 bases and J 4 bases, with 16 bases left between them. The CDR3 DNA reads TGCAGTGCTAGAGATGAAGGCCTCGGCCTAAATCAGCCCCAGCATTTT. Protein product: CSARDEGLGLNQPQHF.

The chain joins TRBV5-4 to TRBJ1-4; no definite D call. V lost 0 bases to trimming and J lost 7 bases, with 7 bases between them. CDR3 length equals 13 residues. CDR1 SGHNT and CDR2 YYREEE come from the germline V gene (reference sequence). Written as DNA, the CDR3 is TGTGCCAGCAGCTTGGAAAAGGGTGAAAAACTGTTTTTT. This translates into CASSLEKGEKLFF.

This clonotype has at least ten counts. The V call is TRBV19, the J call TRBJ1-1, with TRBD1 identical over 10 bases. Trimming took 8 bases from V and 5 from J; bases not matched to a gene: 11. Germline CDR1 is LNHDA and CDR2 is SQIVND (reference sequence). This CDR3 is built from 15 residues. The CDR3 loop is CASSGRQGARTEAFF. The CDR3 coding sequence is TGTGCCAGTTCGGGGAGACAGGGGGCGAGAACTGAAGCTTTCTTT.

This clonotype was recorded many times. The rearrangement uses TRBV5-1 and TRBJ2-5; 9 bases fit TRBD2. CDR3 length: 15 residues. Germline V gene lookup returns CDR1 SGHRS and CDR2 YFSETQ. V dropped 1 base and J dropped 1; count of bases not matched to a gene: 2. The CDR3 coding sequence is TGCGCCAGCAGCTTGTTAGCGGGGGCCCAAGAGACCCAGTACTTC. Amino acid sequence: CASSLLAGAQETQYF.

Concerning this clonotype itself: Compared with germline, one end of the junction differs, possibly owing to a read error. J is TRBJ1-3 and V is TRBV7-9, with D maybe TRBD1 (5 bases). Germline CDR1 reads SEHNR; CDR2 reads FQNEAQ (reference sequence). The CDR3 spans 14 residues. In DNA, the CDR3 is TGTGCCGGCAGCTACCGGGACGCTGGAAACACCATATATTTT. As protein: CAGSYRDAGNTIYF.

Worth noting for this clonotype: Germline is not matched at one junction end, which may reflect a read error. CDR3 nucleotides: TGCGCCAGCAGCCAGGGACAGGGTGATAAAAAACTGTATTTT. As protein: CASSQGQGDKKLYF. V and J are TRBV7-9 and TRBJ1-4, with TRBD1 matching over 9 bases. This CDR3 has 14 amino acids. Per germline, CDR1 SEHNR and CDR2 FQNEAQ (reference sequence).

In its sample, this clonotype was seen many times. V is TRBV19 and J is TRBJ1-1; no reliable D call. The CDR3 runs to 12 residues. V gave up 9 bases and J gave up 4 bases, with 12 bases separating them. Germline V gene sequence: CDR1 LNHDA, CDR2 SQIVND (reference sequence). CDR3 DNA: TGTGCCAGCAGCCTACCCGGCACTGAAGCTTTCTTT. This encodes CASSLPGTEAFF.

The gene calls are TRBV24-1 and TRBJ2-3, with D perhaps matching TRBD1 (6 bases). The germline CDR1 and CDR2 sequences are KGHDR and SFDVKD. V was trimmed by 5 bases and J by 3 bases, leaving 14 bases between them. The CDR3 consists of 15 residues. CDR3 sequence: CATSALNRETDTQYF. For the CDR3, the DNA is TGTGCCACCAGTGCCCTGAACAGGGAAACAGATACGCAGTATTTT.

As concerns this clonotype: With a much larger clone just one base away, this may be a read error. The CDR3 does not end in the conserved phenylalanine or tryptophan, so this is likely a read error. The chain couples TRBV9 to TRBJ1-2; 9 bases are shared with TRBD1. Germline V gene sequence: CDR1 SGDLS, CDR2 YYNGEE. This CDR3 is 14 amino acids long. J was trimmed by 7 bases and V by 2 bases; bases with no gene match: 6. The CDR3 nucleotides are TGTGCCAGCAGCGTGGGACAGGGCTCGCGTGGCTACACCCTC. This encodes CASSVGQGSRGYTL.

The sample holds many counts of this clonotype. The gene calls are TRBV4-2 and TRBJ1-1; D remains ambiguous. V was cut by 4 bases and J by 3 bases, with 9 bases left in between. There are 13 residues in the CDR3. Germline V gene sequence: CDR1 LGHNA, CDR2 YNFKEQ. The CDR3 reads CASSLMMDTEAFF. The DNA for the CDR3 is TGTGCCAGCAGCCTCATGATGGACACTGAAGCTTTCTTT.

Comment on this clonotype: It may be a read error: a sequence one base away is much more abundant. This chain uses TRBV12-3 or TRBV12-4 with TRBJ1-2; D not resolved. The CDR3 contains 14 residues. The ends were cut back, 7 bases at V and 0 bases at J, with 12 bases in the middle. CDR3 nucleotides: TGTGCCAGCACCGTGGATCCAACTAACTATGGCTACACCTTC. Protein product: CASTVDPTNYGYTF.

This rearrangement joins TRBV29-1 to TRBJ1-2; 7 bases map to TRBD1. The CDR3 runs to 11 residues. After removal of 7 bases from V and 3 bases from J, the junction contained 2 bases not matched to a gene. CDR1 and CDR2 (germline): SQVTM, ANQGSEA. CDR3 nucleotide sequence: TGCAGCGGAGGGGGCTACTATGGCTACACCTTC. Translated: CSGGGYYGYTF.

The chain joins TRBV25-1 to TRBJ2-6; 7 bases fit TRBD1. The CDR3 is 15 residues long. Germline V gene lookup returns CDR1 MGHDK and CDR2 SYGVNS. J lost 0 bases, V lost 5 bases, and 1 base had no gene match. The CDR3 DNA follows: TGTGCCAGCAGTACAGGGGCCTCTGGGGCCAACGTCCTGACTTTC. This encodes CASSTGASGANVLTF.

J is TRBJ1-6 and V is TRBV14; D perhaps matches TRBD1 (6 bases). Germline V gene sequence: CDR1 SGHDN, CDR2 FVKESK. Trimming took off 5 bases at V and 12 bases at J, with 17 bases between the two ends. The CDR3 runs to 14 residues. Here the CDR3 reads CASSTGGGGRPLHF. CDR3 DNA: TGTGCCAGCAGCACCGGGGGGGGGGGCAGACCCCTCCACTTT.

The V gene is TRBV4-3, the J gene TRBJ1-1, with a possible D match to TRBD1 (6 bases). This CDR3 has 17 amino acids. In germline, CDR1 is LGHNA, CDR2 YSLEER. Deletions cut 1 base from V and 3 bases from J, with 18 bases between. The CDR3 DNA is TGCGCCAGCAGCCAAGGGACGTGGGGGGCGAAGGACACTGAAGCTTTCTTT. Translating gives CASSQGTWGAKDTEAFF.

The V and J genes are TRBV7-2 and TRBJ2-6, with a tentative D call TRBD2 (6 bases). From germline, CDR1 is SGHTA and CDR2 FQGNSA. The CDR3 length is 18 residues. Trimming took off 5 bases at V and 2 bases at J, with 19 bases between the two ends. The CDR3 sequence: CASSQAHSSGAGANVLTF. The CDR3 DNA is TGTGCCAGCAGCCAAGCCCACAGTTCGGGGGCTGGGGCCAACGTCCTGACTTTC.

This clonotype was recorded a few times. The chain has TRBV9 and TRBJ2-6; D unclear. This CDR3 comprises 15 residues. The germline V gene has CDR1 SGDLS and CDR2 YYNGEE. V was trimmed by 0 bases and J by 4 bases, leaving 8 bases between them. CDR3 nucleotides: TGTGCCAGCAGCGTAGCGGCTTACGGGGCCAACGTCCTGACTTTC. The encoded protein is CASSVAAYGANVLTF.

Of note for this clonotype: The germline gene is not matched at one end of the junction; a read error may be the cause. The chain uses TRBV10-3 and TRBJ1-1; TRBD1 might be the D (6 bases). CDR1 ENHRY and CDR2 SYGVKD come from the germline V gene. This CDR3 is built from 9 residues. CDR3 DNA: TGTGCCACGGGAGCAGGGGCTTCCTTT. This translates into CATGAGASF.

The V call is TRBV7-9, the J call TRBJ1-6; D unclear. The CDR3 covers 11 residues. The germline V gene encodes CDR1 SEHNR and CDR2 FQNEAQ (reference sequence). The V end lost 6 bases, the J end lost 9 bases, and 6 bases lay between the germline ends. The DNA for the CDR3 is TGTGCCAGCAGTCGTTCTTCACCCCTCCACTTT. Residues: CASSRSSPLHF.

The rearrangement uses TRBV29-1 and TRBJ2-3; TRBD2 matches at 8 bases. CDR3 length: 14 residues. Germline V CDR1 and CDR2: SQVTM, ANQGSEA. V lost 4 bases to trimming and J lost 0 bases; unmatched junction nucleotides: 3. The DNA of the CDR3 is TGCAGCGTTGTCCGGGGGGGTAGCACAGATACGCAGTATTTT. Translation: CSVVRGGSTDTQYF.